This TCR beta chain originates from a study of cytomegalovirus exposure and HLA in healthy donors. Findings and caveats of the study: Earlier analysis found most TCR beta V segments productive about 90% or about 30% of the time. No immune exposure information besides CMV serostatus was available. Among CMV-associated TCR beta chains, most appeared HLA-restricted in a later analysis.

The PCR ran on 60 Vbeta and 13 Jbeta primers. The repertoire was sequenced with immunoSEQ multiplex PCR; TCRdb's copy has only in-frame clones and lacks some. The profile covers under 300,000 clones, with around 81% appearing a single time and less than 9% taken by the ten largest. This clone was seen only a few times. Its specificity is unknown. CDR1 and CDR2 from the germline V gene are MGHRA and YSYEKL. Trimming removed 1 base at V and 4 bases at J, with 16 bases between. The length of the CDR3 is 16 residues. The sequence derives from an older woman in good health and CMV-seropositive. The sequenced sample consisted of PBMCs. The chain carries TRBV4-1 and TRBJ2-5; a weak D match, TRBD2 (6 bases). The CDR3: CASSQGRAGPGETQYF. In nucleotides, the CDR3 is TGCGCCAGCAGCCAAGGAAGAGCGGGTCCCGGAGAGACCCAGTACTTC.